These T cell receptor beta chains were read from a single sample in a study of T cell responses to AZD1222 COVID-19 vaccine. Generated by immunoSEQ multiplex PCR, the TCRdb table keeps only in-frame clones and is missing some. The sample carries about 83,000 clones, around nine tenths recorded once. The sequencing used peripheral blood, collected on day 0 of MenACWY control vaccination. The origin of the receptors is an adult in good health. The CDR3 runs from the conserved cysteine through the conserved F or W. D genes are given only for firm matches. Size tells how often a clone was seen (once, few, many) or the class of an expanded clone, and some rows leave it out.

j_gene	abundance	len	v_gene	d_gene	CDR3aa	CDR3nt
TRBJ2-3	.	16	TRBV7-2	TRBD2	CASGRGGYIRTDTQYF	TGTGCCAGCGGCCGGGGAGGGTACATTAGAACAGATACGCAGTATTTT
TRBJ1-2	once	16	TRBV2	TRBD1	CASSEKGTGGSYGYTF	TGTGCCAGCAGTGAAAAGGGGACAGGGGGCTCCTATGGCTACACCTTC
TRBJ1-3	.	15	TRBV24-1	.	CATSAGLAGGNTIYF	TGTGCCACCAGTGCGGGGCTAGCGGGAGGAAACACCATATATTTT
TRBJ1-6	.	14	TRBV28	.	CASTPGQENSPLHF	TGTGCCAGCACCCCGGGGCAGGAGAATTCACCCCTCCACTTT
TRBJ2-3	.	15	TRBV6-2/TRBV6-3	TRBD1	CASSRTGQGTDTQYF	TGTGCCAGCAGTCGGACAGGGCAGGGCACAGATACGCAGTATTTT
TRBJ2-7	few	13	TRBV12-3/TRBV12-4	.	CASSLGRGYEQYF	TGTGCCAGCAGTTTAGGTCGGGGTTACGAGCAGTACTTC
TRBJ1-4	.	16	TRBV4-3	TRBD1	CASSQGGGGRNEKLFF	TGCGCCAGCAGCCAAGGTGGAGGGGGCAGGAATGAAAAACTGTTTTTT
TRBJ2-5	.	16	TRBV7-9	TRBD2	CASTRLAGGPWETQYF	TGTGCCAGCACCAGACTAGCGGGAGGGCCGTGGGAGACCCAGTACTTC
TRBJ2-2	.	13	TRBV15	.	CATSKVWVGELFF	TGTGCCACGAGTAAGGTTTGGGTCGGGGAGCTGTTTTTT
TRBJ2-3	.	16	TRBV11-3	TRBD2	CASSGTSGAFTDTQYF	TGTGCCAGCAGCGGGACTAGCGGAGCCTTCACAGATACGCAGTATTTT
TRBJ2-7	.	15	TRBV5-1	TRBD1	CASSIGQGGPHEQYF	TGCGCCAGCAGCATTGGACAGGGGGGCCCCCACGAGCAGTACTTC
TRBJ1-5	.	13	TRBV18	.	CASSPDNNQPQHF	TGTGCCAGCTCACCGGATAACAATCAGCCCCAGCATTTT
TRBJ1-1	.	11	TRBV19	.	CAAWGTREAFF	TGTGCCGCCTGGGGTACCCGTGAAGCTTTCTTT
TRBJ1-2	.	15	TRBV27	TRBD1	CASSFQLDRGSSYTF	TGTGCCAGCAGTTTTCAACTTGACAGGGGTTCAAGCTACACCTTC
TRBJ1-1	.	15	TRBV7-2	.	CASSSAFERTTEAFF	TGTGCCAGCAGCTCAGCGTTCGAACGGACCACTGAAGCTTTCTTT
TRBJ2-3	.	13	TRBV28	.	CASSLGGLGTQYF	TGTGCCAGCAGTCTTGGGGGTTTGGGAACGCAGTATTTT
TRBJ1-3	.	17	TRBV7-2	TRBD1	CASSLVGTGFSGNTIYF	TGTGCCAGCAGCTTAGTAGGGACAGGGTTCTCTGGAAACACCATATATTTT
TRBJ2-7	.	15	TRBV7-2	.	CASSLVGARTYEQYF	TGTGCCAGCAGCTTAGTCGGAGCACGGACCTACGAGCAGTACTTC
TRBJ1-4	.	13	TRBV27	TRBD1	CASRQGNNEKLFF	TGTGCCAGCAGACAGGGGAATAATGAAAAACTGTTTTTT
TRBJ1-6	.	15	TRBV5-4	.	CASSAPGTDFSPLHF	TGTGCCAGCAGCGCACCCGGGACGGACTTTTCACCCCTCCACTTT
TRBJ1-2	.	15	TRBV18	TRBD1	CASSPKFQTGVRDTF	TGTGCCAGCTCCCCCAAGTTCCAGACAGGGGTGAGGGACACCTTC
TRBJ2-1	.	15	TRBV7-9	.	CASRNRGTEYNEQFF	TGTGCCAGCAGAAATCGCGGGACAGAATACAATGAGCAGTTCTTC
TRBJ1-1	.	16	TRBV30	.	CAWSRWLGGPNTEAFF	TGTGCCTGGAGTAGGTGGCTGGGGGGACCGAACACTGAAGCTTTCTTT